Following are 20 T cell receptor beta chains from one sample sequenced in a study of blood T cell repertoires in COVID-19. Data came from immunoSEQ multiplex PCR; TCRdb stores just in-frame clones and leaves some out. The data hold some 280,000 clones, with about 82% observed a single time. Sequenced sample: peripheral blood. The source of these receptors is a woman between 50 and 59 years old with active or convalescent COVID-19.

The chain recombines TRBV13 with TRBJ2-1, with D possibly being TRBD1 (5 bases). This CDR3 region has 15 residues. Trimming took 5 bases from V and 9 from J, leaving 20 bases between them. The germline gives CDR1 PRHDT, CDR2 FYEKMQ (reference sequence). The CDR3 DNA follows: TGTGCCAGCAGCCTCGCACGGACATCCTCGAGTGAGCAGTTCTTC. This encodes CASSLARTSSSEQFF.

V gene TRBV28 combines with J gene TRBJ1-5; D gene ambiguous. With 1 base removed from V and 6 bases from J, the gap between germline ends came to 4 bases. The length of the CDR3 is 12 residues. Germline values: CDR1 MDHEN, CDR2 SYDVKM. The CDR3 protein is CASSLSSQPQHF. In DNA form, the CDR3 reads TGTGCCAGCAGTTTATCGAGTCAGCCCCAGCATTTT.

The gene calls are TRBV29-1 and TRBJ2-7, with a possible D match to TRBD2 (6 bases). Germline V lookup: CDR1 SQVTM, CDR2 ANQGSEA. V lost 4 bases and J lost 3, with 7 bases in between. This CDR3 contains 11 residues. The CDR3 spells CSVGAGYEQYF. CDR3 nucleotides: TGCAGCGTTGGAGCGGGCTACGAGCAGTACTTC.

V usage is TRBV5-1 and J usage is TRBJ1-1; a weak D match, TRBD1 (6 bases). V dropped 0 bases and J dropped 4 bases, with 19 bases sitting between them. This CDR3 contains 17 residues. Germline V gene lookup returns CDR1 SGHRS and CDR2 YFSETQ. CDR3 sequence: CASSLAQGLTLGTEAFF. In DNA form, the CDR3 reads TGCGCCAGCAGCTTGGCACAGGGCTTGACTCTCGGCACTGAAGCTTTCTTT.

The rearrangement joins TRBV27 to TRBJ2-7; D remains unclear. The CDR3 consists of 15 residues. Per the germline V gene, CDR1 is MNHEY and CDR2 is SMNVEV (reference sequence). Trimming removed 0 bases at V and 2 bases at J, with 11 bases between. The CDR3 DNA is TGTGCCAGCAGTTTATCCCGTTGGAGACCCTACGAGCAGTACTTC. It codes for CASSLSRWRPYEQYF.

This rearrangement joins TRBV6-6 to TRBJ2-2; 11 bases are shared with TRBD2. This CDR3 is 16 amino acids long. V trimming: 6 bases; J trimming: 2 bases; junction bases outside the gene matches: 5. Germline CDR1 is MNHNY and CDR2 is SVGAGI (reference sequence). DNA of the CDR3: TGTGCCAGCAGCCGACGACTAGCGGGAAACACCGGGGAGCTGTTTTTT. The encoded protein is CASSRRLAGNTGELFF.

The chain has TRBV9 and TRBJ2-3; maybe TRBD2 (6 bases). V shed 4 bases and J shed 6 bases, with 21 bases lying between them. The CDR3 contains 16 residues. Looked up from germline, CDR1 is SGDLS and CDR2 is YYNGEE. The CDR3 bases are TGTGCCAGCAGCCCGATCGGGACTCACCCCCGGGATACGCAGTATTTT. Translating it yields CASSPIGTHPRDTQYF.

This rearrangement joins TRBV10-1 to TRBJ2-3; D is unresolved. There are 15 residues in the CDR3. V dropped 6 bases and J dropped 1 base, with 14 bases sitting between them. CDR1 and CDR2 (germline): WNHNN, SYGVQD (reference sequence). Here the CDR3 reads CASRRFTYGTDTQYF. CDR3 in DNA: TGCGCCAGCAGAAGATTCACATACGGCACAGATACGCAGTATTTT.

The chain employs TRBV28 and TRBJ2-7; possible D gene TRBD2, 6 bases. The CDR3 sequence is 12 residues long. V lost 6 bases and J lost 0, with 6 bases in between. The germline V gene has CDR1 MDHEN and CDR2 SYDVKM. The chain's CDR3 is CASRGGSYEQYF. In nucleotides, the CDR3 is TGTGCCAGCAGGGGGGGCTCCTACGAGCAGTACTTC. Full variable domain (rest looked up from reference TRBV28 and TRBJ2-7): DVKVTQSSRYLVKRTGEKVFLECVQDMDHENMFWYRQDPGLGLRLIYFSYDVKMKEKGDIPEGYSVSREKKERFSLILESASTNQTSMYLCASRGGSYEQYFGPGTRLTVT.

This chain links TRBV5-4 with TRBJ2-1, with 10 bases aligning to TRBD2. Trimming removed 2 bases from V and 6 bases from J; junction bases left unmatched: 5. CDR1 and CDR2 (germline): SGHNT, YYREEE (reference sequence). This CDR3 is built from 15 residues. CDR3 sequence reads: CASSFLAGAPNEQFF. CDR3 nucleotides: TGTGCCAGCAGCTTCCTAGCGGGAGCCCCCAATGAGCAGTTCTTC.

The chain carries TRBV11-1 and TRBJ2-7; no definite D call. The CDR3 extends over 15 amino acids. V lost 1 base, J lost 3 bases, and 13 bases lay in between. Per germline, CDR1 SGHAT and CDR2 FQDESV (reference sequence). In nucleotides, the CDR3 is TGTGCCAGCAGCTTAGTACCTCAGCGTAACTACGAGCAGTACTTC. As protein: CASSLVPQRNYEQYF.

Here the CDR3 reads CASSPQGIQPQHF. CDR3 in DNA: TGTGCCAGCAGTCCACAGGGAATTCAGCCCCAGCATTTT. J is TRBJ1-5 and V is TRBV2; D is possibly TRBD1 (6 bases). CDR3 length: 13 residues. The V and J ends lost 5 bases and 6 bases respectively, with 11 bases between them. Germline V gives CDR1 SNHLY, CDR2 FYNNEI. The full variable domain, its missing parts supplied by reference TRBV2 and TRBJ1-5, is EPEVTQTPSHQVTQMGQEVILRCVPISNHLYFYWYRQILGQKVEFLVSFYNNEISEKSEIFDDQFSVERPDGSNFTLKIRSTKLEDSAMYFCASSPQGIQPQHFGDGTRLSIL.

The chain couples TRBV15 to TRBJ2-1, with a tentative D call TRBD2 (6 bases). The germline CDR1 and CDR2 sequences are LNHNV and YYDKDF (reference sequence). The CDR3 extends over 16 amino acids. Trimming removed 0 bases at V and 4 bases at J, with 13 bases between. CDR3 DNA sequence: TGTGCCACCAGCAGAGATCAAGCGGAGGGATACAATGAGCAGTTCTTC. Translation: CATSRDQAEGYNEQFF.

V and J are TRBV5-8 and TRBJ2-1; 14 nucleotides agree with TRBD2. Trimming cost V 7 bases and J 7 bases; bases outside gene matches: 13. Germline V gives CDR1 SGHTS, CDR2 YDEGEE. This CDR3 spans 17 amino acids. The CDR3 DNA reads as TGTGCCAGCGGAATTCGTGCCGGGACTAGCGGGAGTAATGAGCAGTTCTTC. Translation gives CASGIRAGTSGSNEQFF.

This clone was seen a single time. J is TRBJ2-4 and V is TRBV28; D possibly corresponds to TRBD1 (6 bases). The V gene's germline CDR1 is MDHEN and CDR2 SYDVKM. CDR3 length: 13 amino acids. The V gene lost 3 bases and the J gene lost 6 bases, with 9 bases spanning the gap. The CDR3 coding sequence is TGTGCCAGCAGTTTTAGCAGGGGAAACATTCAGTACTTC. Amino acids: CASSFSRGNIQYF.

The chain combines TRBV2 with TRBJ1-1; 7 bases fit TRBD1. The germline CDR1 and CDR2 sequences are SNHLY and FYNNEI. This CDR3 has 13 residues. Unmatched junction bases numbered 4, after V lost 8 bases and J lost 1 base. The chain's CDR3 is CASLRTGNTEAFF. CDR3 DNA: TGTGCCAGCCTTCGGACAGGGAACACTGAAGCTTTCTTT.

This clone was counted at least ten times. The chain carries TRBV19 and TRBJ1-5, with D uncertain. The V gene's germline CDR1 is LNHDA and CDR2 SQIVND (reference sequence). The V end lost 7 bases, the J end lost 3 bases, and 10 bases lay between the germline ends. The CDR3 contains 13 residues. DNA for the CDR3: TGTGCCAGTAATTGGGAGCTCAATCAGCCCCAGCATTTT. Its protein is CASNWELNQPQHF.

This clone has a single count. This sequence joins TRBV5-1 and TRBJ1-1, with D hard to call. From germline, CDR1 is SGHRS and CDR2 YFSETQ. Trimming cost V 4 bases and J 3 bases, with 10 bases left between them. This CDR3 has 13 amino acids. The CDR3 loop reads CASSPALDTEAFF. For the CDR3, the DNA is TGCGCCAGCAGCCCAGCTCTAGACACTGAAGCTTTCTTT.

The chain carries TRBV7-6 and TRBJ2-3; D may be TRBD2 (5 bases). V lost 6 bases and J 0 bases, leaving 13 bases between the germline ends. In germline, CDR1 is SGHVS, CDR2 FNYEAQ. This CDR3 region has 15 residues. CDR3 region: CASSYLSGSTDTQYF. For the CDR3, the DNA is TGTGCCAGCAGTTACCTCAGCGGTAGCACAGATACGCAGTATTTT.

This chain connects TRBV21-1 to TRBJ1-5; TRBD1 is the table's D call and was not checked against the DNA. TRBV21-1 is labeled a pseudogene. This CDR3 is 17 amino acids long. The CDR3 spells CASSSPPGTSSNQPQHF. In DNA form, the CDR3 reads TGTGCCAGCAGCTCGCCCCCCGGGACAAGTAGCAATCAGCCCCAGCATTTT.